The sample holds one count of the clone carrying this TCR beta chain. Its specificity is unknown. The protocol was immunoSEQ multiplex PCR, while the TCRdb copy is restricted to in-frame clones and leaves out a portion. The sample includes around 350,000 clones, approximately 90% seen only once; the top ten take 3% to 5%. The sample comes from a study of Ad26.COV2.S vaccination and SARS-CoV-2 variants. Regarding the study as a whole: Vaccinees and placebo recipients showed similar non-spike TCR breadth. Overall T cell responses may have been underestimated by the analyses of TCR breadth and depth.

Germline lookup yields CDR1 MNHNY and CDR2 SVGAGI (reference sequence). Trimming pared 8 bases from V and 1 base from J, leaving 15 bases between. CDR3 size: 14 residues. The material was peripheral blood, obtained after recovery from COVID-19. The chain is built from TRBV6-6 and TRBJ2-7; D ambiguous. The receptor was derived from a human donor who had recovered from COVID-19. CDR3 bases: TGTGCCAGCCGGAACCCCAGCAGATCCTACGAGCAGTACTTC. Protein: CASRNPSRSYEQYF.